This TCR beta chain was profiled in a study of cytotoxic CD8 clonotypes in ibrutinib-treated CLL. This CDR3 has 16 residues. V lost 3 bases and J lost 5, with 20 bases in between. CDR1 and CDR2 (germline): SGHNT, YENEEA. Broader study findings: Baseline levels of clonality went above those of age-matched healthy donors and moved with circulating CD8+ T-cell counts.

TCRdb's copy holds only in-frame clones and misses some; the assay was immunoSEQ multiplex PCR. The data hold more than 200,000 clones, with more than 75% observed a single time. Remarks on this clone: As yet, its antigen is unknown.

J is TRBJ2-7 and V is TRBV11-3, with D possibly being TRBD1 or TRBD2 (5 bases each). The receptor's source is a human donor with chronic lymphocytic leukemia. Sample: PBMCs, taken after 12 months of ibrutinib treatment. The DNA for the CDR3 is TGTGCCAGCAGCTTCGATGGGACCTCCCTTCGGAACGAGCAGTACTTC. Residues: CASSFDGTSLRNEQYF.